This TCR beta chain was captured in a study of cytotoxic CD8 clonotypes in ibrutinib-treated CLL (dated by TCRdb to about 2021). Concerning the study at large: In this cohort, around 14 patients were treatment-naive and approximately 10 were relapsed/refractory, while roughly 18 had unmutated IGHV. Patients were still on ibrutinib when every remission and progressive disease sample was collected. Responses were partial in around 25 patients and complete in 2; after median about 68 months follow-up, about 14 stayed in remission and 12 progressed. Cryopreserved peripheral blood mononuclear cells were obtained before treatment, at response, and at either sustained remission or disease progression. Longitudinal samples were obtainable from about 30% of the roughly 86 participants in the trial. Samples averaged approximately 260,000 productive templates and approximately 100,000 productive rearrangements. Samples at response were collected after a median of about 12 months of treatment, with a range of roughly 6 to 36 months.

Measured from the cysteine to the phenylalanine, the CDR3 is 18 residues long. Here the CDR3 DNA is all that survives: 54 bases in frame from base 1. The germline V gene (reference sequence) provides CDR1 LNHNV and CDR2 YYDKDF. The time point label corresponds to: approximately eleven months on ibrutinib. For TCR beta library preparation, roughly 2.1 micrograms of genomic DNA were isolated from cryopreserved PBMCs. Longitudinal blood samples from CLL patients on ibrutinib monotherapy were analyzed using high-throughput TCR beta sequencing. Patients were enrolled in a phase 2 open-label single-center ibrutinib monotherapy trial. In the case of this clone: The antigen it binds to is not known. One end of the junction varies from germline; a read error may be responsible.

Study-wide conclusions, independent of this receptor: Baseline clonality was found to be higher than that of age-matched healthy donors and was strongly correlated with circulating CD8+ T-cell counts. Sustained-remission and progressing patients did not have matched sampling times, and lymph node repertoires were not examined. Public clonotypes were rare and either contracted or stayed stable during treatment, and the rise in clonality at ibrutinib response reflected the expansion of private clonotypes. Clonality rose at ibrutinib response, remained stable during sustained remission, and dropped back toward baseline at progression.

Each clonotype received, on average, about 10x coverage in deep resolution sequencing performed on a MiSeq, where the target depth lay between 1 in 1 million and 1 in 200,000 T cells. The immunoSEQ hsTCRB Kit was used to generate TCR beta libraries. As for how the authors treated the data: ImmunoSEQ Data Assistant and ImmunoSEQ Analyzer were used for data analysis, and V, D and J genes were assigned according to IMGT definitions. Clonality, which ranges from 0 to 1, was calculated by subtracting the normalized Shannon entropy of productive rearrangement frequencies from one. Public clonotype analysis was restricted to overrepresented clonotypes comprising at least 0.05% of each patient's repertoire. Roughly 13 repertoires from age-matched healthy donors, obtained from immuneACCESS, served as clonality controls. Not all clones reach the TCRdb copy of this immuneACCESS table, which keeps in-frame sequences only. Checked studies attribute under half of the gap to unresolved V genes and leave the rest unexplained. That table furnishes V, J and clone size, whereas the DNA furnished D and trimming. This sample holds about 140,000 clones; roughly 90% were observed only once. Jointly, the top ten make up less than 14% of the sample.

Sample: PBMCs, taken after 12 months of ibrutinib treatment. This TCR was sampled from a human donor with chronic lymphocytic leukemia. The rearrangement combines TRBV15 with TRBJ2-3; a stretch of 9 junction bases matches TRBD2. The DNA is TGTGCAACCAGGGCTAGCGGGAAAAAACACTCTAGCACAGATACGCAGTATTTT. Translated, this gives CATRASGKKHSSTDTQYF.